This TCR beta chain was recorded in a study of response to subunit inactivated influenza vaccine (dated by TCRdb to about 2018). With respect to the entire study: To follow how T cells responded to a trivalent subunit inactivated influenza vaccine, the researchers relied on deep quantitative profiling of the T cell receptor repertoire.

In the case of this clonotype: Its antigen is not yet known. Base qualities are not recorded, but no much larger clone differs from it by a single base.

What the work shows at the level of the full study, not this receptor alone: The authors proposed that each seasonal influenza vaccination may bring in only a limited number of new T cells.

Receptors were amplified or captured by RT-PCR. The instrument given in TCRdb is Illumina HiSeq 2500. TCRdb reworked the public reads: Q25 trimming with fastp, MiXCR clone assembly, productive beta chains retained. Rows are combined by CDR3 protein, so each entry shows the most common genes and DNA. This sample holds 800,000 to 1,000,000 distinct CDR3 sequences; about 20% were observed only once. The ten largest clones add up to roughly 10% of the sample. Trimming costs V 0 bases and J 0 bases, and their ends lie 12 bases apart. The germline V gene provides CDR1 LGHNA and CDR2 YSLEER. Taken from cysteine to phenylalanine, the CDR3 has 16 residues. Only the CDR3 region is kept as DNA, spanning 48 bases read in frame from base 1.

The source is a man in his fifties or sixties who received an inactivated influenza vaccine. Donor details come from another sample of the same person, matched by shared clones. Here the sequenced sample was PBMCs from blood, taken around 5 days after vaccination. This receptor chain uses TRBV4-3 and TRBJ2-7; the D gene cannot be named for sure. The CDR3 here reads CASSQERLDASYEQYF. The sequenced DNA: TGCGCCAGCAGCCAAGAAAGATTGGACGCCTCCTACGAGCAGTACTTC.